Below, 20 T cell receptor beta chains from the same sample are listed, as sequenced in a study of blood T cell repertoires in COVID-19. Sequencing was performed with immunoSEQ multiplex PCR; in TCRdb, only in-frame clones are kept and a portion is missing. In the table there are some 66,000 clones, 80% to 90% of which are singletons. The specimen sequenced was peripheral blood. Source of these receptors: a human donor with active COVID-19. The donor label of this sample is uncertain.

This CDR3 reads CASSSLGVMNTEAFF. Here the CDR3 DNA reads TGTGCCAGCAGTAGTCTAGGGGTCATGAACACTGAAGCTTTCTTT. The chain combines TRBV6-5 with TRBJ1-1; tentative D call: TRBD1 (5 bases). This CDR3 has 15 amino acids. The germline V gene encodes CDR1 MNHEY and CDR2 SVGAGI. V was cut by 5 bases and J by 0 bases, with 13 bases left in between.

This clone was recorded once. CDR3 sequence: CASSRRVLQPQHF. In nucleotides, the CDR3 is TGTGCCAGCAGTCGCAGGGTTCTCCAGCCCCAGCATTTT. The rearrangement uses TRBV2 and TRBJ1-5; D possibly corresponds to TRBD1 (5 bases). Looked up from germline, CDR1 is SNHLY and CDR2 is FYNNEI. The CDR3 has 13 residues. The V end was cut by 5 bases, the J end by 7 bases, with 12 bases between.

The V call is TRBV19, the J call TRBJ1-3; 7 nucleotides align to TRBD1. Germline trimming cut 8 bases from V and 4 bases from J; bases unmatched to any gene: 14. Germline values: CDR1 LNHDA, CDR2 SQIVND (reference sequence). The CDR3 loop spans 16 amino acids. CDR3 protein: CASLRTGWADGNTIYF. Written as DNA, the CDR3 is TGTGCCAGTCTGAGGACAGGCTGGGCTGACGGAAACACCATATATTTT.

This clone was detected once. The chain joins TRBV25-1 to TRBJ2-7; unclear D gene. With 3 bases removed from V and 2 bases from J, the gap between germline ends came to 11 bases. Germline V gene lookup returns CDR1 MGHDK and CDR2 SYGVNS. This CDR3 is 14 amino acids long. The CDR3 is CASSDSNGPYEQYF. DNA for the CDR3: TGTGCCAGCAGTGATAGTAACGGTCCCTACGAGCAGTACTTC.

This clone was picked up a small number of times. The V gene is TRBV3-1 (or the pseudogene TRBV3-2), the J gene TRBJ1-1; possible D gene TRBD1, 6 bases. V shed 4 bases and J shed 0 bases, with 9 bases lying between them. The length of the CDR3 is 14 residues. The germline gives CDR1 LGHDT, CDR2 YNNKEL (reference sequence). This CDR3 reads CASSPTGMNTEAFF. The CDR3 DNA is TGTGCCAGCAGCCCGACAGGTATGAACACTGAAGCTTTCTTT.

The V and J genes are TRBV11-2 and TRBJ2-1; D may be TRBD1 (6 bases). Trimming removed 3 bases at V and 7 bases at J, with 10 bases between. Per germline, CDR1 SGHAT and CDR2 FQNNGV. There are 13 residues in the CDR3. The CDR3 region has the DNA TGTGCCAGCAGCTTTTGGGACACGAATGAGCAGTTCTTC. Protein: CASSFWDTNEQFF.

J is TRBJ1-5 and V is TRBV21-1. TRBV21-1 is shown as a pseudogene. The CDR3 spans 12 residues. The CDR3 sequence: CASSVRGQPQHF. The CDR3 nucleotides are TGTGCCAGCAGCGTGCGTGGTCAGCCCCAGCATTTT.

The chain has TRBV4-3 and TRBJ1-2; weak D call: TRBD1 (5 bases). The CDR3 is made up of 15 amino acids. V dropped 4 bases and J dropped 0 bases, with 12 bases sitting between them. Germline CDR1 LGHNA, CDR2 YSLEER. The CDR3 nucleotides read TGCGCCAGCAGCCTCAGGGTGCAGGCTAACTATGGCTACACCTTC. Its translation is CASSLRVQANYGYTF.

This clone showed up just once. The chain links TRBV7-9 to TRBJ2-5, with a tentative D call TRBD2 (5 bases). This CDR3 comprises 15 residues. Trimming took off 6 bases at V and 3 bases at J, with 17 bases between the two ends. Germline CDR1 SEHNR, CDR2 FQNEAQ (reference sequence). This CDR3 reads CASRPTTRIEETQYF. In nucleotides, the CDR3 is TGTGCCAGCAGGCCTACAACTAGAATCGAAGAGACCCAGTACTTC.

The chain is built from TRBV5-8 and TRBJ1-5, with 8 bases that match TRBD1. Germline-derived CDR1 and CDR2 are SGHTS and YDEGEE. V was clipped by 6 bases and J by 5 bases; unmatched bases: 10. The CDR3 sequence is 15 residues long. The DNA of the CDR3 is TGTGCCAGCATCCCCTCGGGACAGGCCTATCAGCCCCAGCATTTT. It is translated as CASIPSGQAYQPQHF.

The chain links TRBV5-1 to TRBJ1-2; 7 bases are shared with TRBD1. Trimming took 0 bases from V and 6 from J; bases not matched to a gene: 5. There are 14 residues in the CDR3. Germline CDR1 and CDR2: SGHRS and YFSETQ. The CDR3 sequence: CASSLGQGLDGYTF. Here the CDR3 DNA reads TGCGCCAGCAGCTTGGGACAGGGCCTCGATGGCTACACCTTC.

The V call is TRBV24-1, the J call TRBJ2-5; 8 bases fit TRBD2. Per the germline V gene, CDR1 is KGHDR and CDR2 is SFDVKD. With V trimmed by 2 bases and J by 5 bases, 6 bases remained unmatched. This CDR3 contains 15 residues. CDR3 DNA: TGTGCCACCAGTGATTCGCGGGGGGCGGTGGAGACCCAGTACTTC. Its translation is CATSDSRGAVETQYF.

The rearrangement uses TRBV7-2 and TRBJ2-7, with a tentative D call TRBD1 (6 bases). V was trimmed by 7 bases and J by 3 bases, leaving 16 bases between them. Germline loops: CDR1 SGHTA, CDR2 FQGNSA. The CDR3 runs to 14 residues. The CDR3 bases are TGTGCCAGCAAAACAGGGCCTACTGGCTACGAGCAGTACTTC. It encodes CASKTGPTGYEQYF.

This clone was seen more than once but under ten times. The DNA of the CDR3 is TGTGCCAGTAGTATCGCTCTTGGACATCTAGGCTATGGCTACACCTTC. Translated: CASSIALGHLGYGYTF. The chain links TRBV19 to TRBJ1-2; perhaps TRBD1 as D (5 bases). Germline-derived CDR1 and CDR2 are LNHDA and SQIVND (reference sequence). This CDR3 has 16 amino acids. V lost 3 bases to trimming and J lost 4 bases, with 18 bases between them.

The rearrangement uses TRBV29-1 and TRBJ1-3; D perhaps matches TRBD1 (6 bases). The V gene's germline CDR1 is SQVTM and CDR2 ANQGSEA. CDR3 size: 14 residues. The DNA for the CDR3 is TGCAGGCAACTCCCGGGACATACTGGAAAACCCATATATTTT. This encodes CRQLPGHTGKPIYF.

The V gene is TRBV12-3 or TRBV12-4, the J gene TRBJ2-7, with TRBD1 identical over 7 bases. The CDR3 has 13 residues. The ends lost 1 base at V and 6 bases at J; junction bases unmatched: 3. The CDR3 spells CASSLGQGREQYF. The CDR3 DNA reads TGTGCCAGCAGTTTAGGACAGGGTCGCGAGCAGTACTTC.

This clone came up a few times. The rearrangement joins TRBV30 to TRBJ2-5; 9 bases align to TRBD1. Germline assignment: CDR1 GTSNPN and CDR2 SVGIG (reference sequence). CDR3 size: 12 residues. Trimming cost V 4 bases and J 7 bases; bases outside gene matches: 4. The CDR3 DNA is TGTGCCTGGAAGGGACAGGGAGTGACCCAGTACTTC. Translation: CAWKGQGVTQYF.

The chain carries TRBV2 and TRBJ2-3; D is undetermined. Trimming stripped 3 bases from V and 1 base from J, with 5 bases between. CDR1 and CDR2 (germline): SNHLY, FYNNEI. The CDR3 has 13 amino acids. In nucleotides, the CDR3 is TGTGCCAGCAGTGACCGGGGCACAGATACGCAGTATTTT. Its protein is CASSDRGTDTQYF. The entire variable domain, with the rest obtained from reference TRBV2 and TRBJ2-3, is as follows: EPEVTQTPSHQVTQMGQEVILRCVPISNHLYFYWYRQILGQKVEFLVSFYNNEISEKSEIFDDQFSVERPDGSNFTLKIRSTKLEDSAMYFCASSDRGTDTQYFGPGTRLTVL.

V usage is TRBV10-3 and J usage is TRBJ2-5; the match to TRBD1 covers 8 bases. With 2 bases clipped from V and 0 bases from J, the junction kept 8 bases outside the gene matches. The germline V gene encodes CDR1 ENHRY and CDR2 SYGVKD. This CDR3 is 17 amino acids long. In DNA form, the CDR3 reads TGTGCCATCAGTGAGCCCCGACAGGGGATGTACCAAGAGACCCAGTACTTC. It specifies CAISEPRQGMYQETQYF.

This chain links TRBV28 with TRBJ2-2; D ambiguous. Trimming left V 3 bases short and J 1 base short, with 12 bases between. The CDR3 has 16 amino acids. CDR1 and CDR2 from the germline V gene are MDHEN and SYDVKM. The DNA of the CDR3 is TGTGCCAGCAGTTTGTTGGAGACCTTGAACACCGGGGAGCTGTTTTTT. Protein sequence: CASSLLETLNTGELFF.